Listed below are T cell receptor beta chains from one sample, sequenced in a study of shared clonotypes between healthy human individuals. Measured with immunoSEQ multiplex PCR; TCRdb has only the in-frame clones, and not every one. The sample lists hundreds of thousands of clones, roughly 96% occurring once. Material: naive CD8+ T cells sorted from blood. The receptors originated from a woman aged 25 to 45 in good health. CDR3s include the opening cysteine and the closing phenylalanine or tryptophan. The order of the fields is clone size, D gene, V gene, J gene, CDR3 DNA, CDR3 protein. D genes are given only for firm matches. Clone sizes are given selectively: once, few, many, or a class where the clone is expanded.

-	-	TRBV4-1	TRBJ2-7	TGCGCCAGCAGCCAAGATCCGGGACACCGCTACGAGCAGTACTTC	CASSQDPGHRYEQYF
-	-	TRBV18	TRBJ2-3	TGTGCCAGCTCACCACCGTTAGATACGCAGTATTTT	CASSPPLDTQYF
-	-	TRBV7-6	TRBJ1-3	TGTGCCAGCAGCTTAGTTCCCGAGGGGTCTGGAAACACCATATATTTT	CASSLVPEGSGNTIYF
-	-	TRBV5-4	TRBJ2-2	TGTGCCAGCAGCTTTTCCCCCGGGGAGCTGTTTTTT	CASSFSPGELFF
-	-	TRBV7-9	TRBJ1-5	TGTGCCAGCAGCTCAGGCAGTAGCAATCAGCCCCAGCATTTT	CASSSGSSNQPQHF
-	TRBD1	TRBV4-1	TRBJ1-2	TGCGCCAGCAGCCAAGATATTGGGACAGGAGCAAATGGCTACACCTTC	CASSQDIGTGANGYTF
once	-	TRBV5-1	TRBJ2-7	TGCGCCAGCAGCCCGGAGGTTTCCTACGAGCAGTACTTC	CASSPEVSYEQYF
-	TRBD2	TRBV6-1	TRBJ2-7	TGTGCCAGCAGTGATCTAGGCGGGGGGGACGAGCAGTACTTC	CASSDLGGGDEQYF
-	-	TRBV27	TRBJ1-2	TGTGCCAGCAGTTATCTGAGCTATGGCTACACCTTC	CASSYLSYGYTF
-	TRBD2	TRBV7-9	TRBJ2-1	TGTGCCAGCAGCTCCCCCCGGGCGGGAGAGAGCTCCTACAATGAGCAGTTCTTC	CASSSPRAGESSYNEQFF
-	-	TRBV9	TRBJ1-2	TGTGCCAGCAGCGTCGGGGGAGACTATGGCTACACCTTC	CASSVGGDYGYTF
-	-	TRBV11-2	TRBJ2-7	TGTGCCAGCAGCCTCGGGGAGGAGCAGTACTTC	CASSLGEEQYF